A selection of T cell receptor beta chains follows, all from one sample in a study of CD4 T cell repertoires and nickel. TCRdb re-called the RT-PCR reads with MiXCR, one entry per CDR3 protein. Of around 240 distinct CDR3 sequences in the sample, 65% to 80% were seen once. The sample taken for sequencing was CD4+ T cells from blood, not recorded whether cultured. Every receptor here comes from a human donor in a nickel allergy study, with or without nickel allergy (not recorded which). It is not recorded whether this sample comes from one donor or several. Both conserved end residues are part of each CDR3. The order of the fields is J gene, V gene, D gene, clone size, CDR3 DNA, CDR3 protein. The D gene is left open where the match is weak. Clone size is not always given. Where it is, it says once, few, many or a class for expanded clones.

>TRBJ2-1|TRBV11-2|-|-
TGTGCCAGCAGCAATACTGCCTCCTACAATGAGCAGTTCTTC
CASSNTASYNEQFF
>TRBJ1-2|TRBV7-9|-|once
TGTGCCAGCAGCTTAGCTGACTATGGCTACACCTTC
CASSLADYGYTF
>TRBJ2-3|TRBV28|-|-
TGTGCCAGCAGTTCAGGGACAGATACGCAGTATTTT
CASSSGTDTQYF
>TRBJ2-2|TRBV6-2/TRBV6-3|TRBD1|few
TGTGCCAGCAGCCCCTTGGACAGGGGGCGCGCCGGGGAGCTGTTTTTT
CASSPLDRGRAGELFF
>TRBJ1-1|TRBV20-1|-|-
TGCAGTGCTAGAGAGTCTAGGACGGTGAACACTGAAGCTTTCTTT
CSARESRTVNTEAFF
>TRBJ2-1|TRBV7-2|TRBD2|-
TGTGCCAGCAGCTTAGGGCCTAGCGGTTACAATGAGCAGTTCTTC
CASSLGPSGYNEQFF
>TRBJ2-5|TRBV5-6|TRBD2|few
TGTGCCAGCAGCACCCTAACCCTAGCGGTGGAGACCCAGTACTTC
CASSTLTLAVETQYF
>TRBJ2-7|TRBV7-9|-|-
TGTGCCAGCAGCCCACGGGGGCCCTACGAGCAGTACTTC
CASSPRGPYEQYF
>TRBJ2-7|TRBV20-1|-|-
TGCAGTGCTAGGTCGGGGCGTACGCCTATGAACGAGCAGTACTTC
CSARSGRTPMNEQYF
>TRBJ1-1|TRBV11-2|-|-
TGTGCCAGCAGCTTAGGGCCAGGGTCAACTGAAGCTTTCTTT
CASSLGPGSTEAFF
>TRBJ2-3|TRBV12-3/TRBV12-4|-|-
TGTGCCAGCAGTTTACTGGCCTCGGAAGATACGCAGTATTTT
CASSLLASEDTQYF